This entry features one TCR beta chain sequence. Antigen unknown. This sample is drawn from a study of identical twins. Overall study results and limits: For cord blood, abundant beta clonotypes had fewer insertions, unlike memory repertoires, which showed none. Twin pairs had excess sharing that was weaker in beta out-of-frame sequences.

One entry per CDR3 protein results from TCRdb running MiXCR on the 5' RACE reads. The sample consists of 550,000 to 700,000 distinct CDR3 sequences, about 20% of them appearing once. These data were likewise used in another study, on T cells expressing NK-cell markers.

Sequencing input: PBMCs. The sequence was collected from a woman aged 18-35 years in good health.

The CDR3 coding sequence is TGCGCCAGCAGCTCGGGACTAGCGGGGAGAAGATCCGAGCAGTACTTC. Residues: CASSSGLAGRRSEQYF. This chain uses TRBV5-1 with TRBJ2-7, with 13 positions matching TRBD2. This CDR3 is 16 amino acids long. After removal of 3 bases from V and 6 bases from J, the junction contained 9 bases not matched to a gene. The germline gives CDR1 SGHRS, CDR2 YFSETQ.